This TCR beta chain was captured by sequencing in a study of vaccination effects on CD4 cells after COVID-19. Study overall: Early and late time points after vaccination were used to sample a few convalescent patients. Post-vaccine specimens arrived a median 72 days past the second dose.

This clone was seen a handful of times. Its target is not known. Before any sequencing was done, the ViraFEST assay used viral peptide pools to expand antigen-specific CD4+ T cells. The authors isolated CD4+ T cells after roughly 10 days of culture. According to PCR results, the person was infected with SARS-CoV-2 between March and December 2020. Vaccine administered to participants consisted of two doses of either BNT162b2 or mRNA-1273. A few million PBMC per well received about 9.8 IU/ml IL-2 and roughly 10 ug/ml peptides in culture. Generated by immunoSEQ multiplex PCR, the TCRdb table keeps only in-frame clones and is missing some. Among 14,000 or so clones listed, less than 85% were seen once. The source is a human donor who had a prior SARS-CoV-2 infection. This specimen consisted of CD4+ T cells from PBMCs cultured with SARS-CoV-2 spike peptides, obtained after COVID-19 vaccination.

The CDR3 DNA is TGTGCCAGCACGCCCGCTTTGGATTCACCCCTCCACTTT. This encodes CASTPALDSPLHF. The gene calls are TRBV6-5 and TRBJ1-6, with D unclear. Trimming cost V 7 bases and J 8 bases, with 12 bases left between them. Germline V gives CDR1 MNHEY, CDR2 SVGAGI. There are 13 residues in the CDR3.